Listed here is a single T cell receptor (beta chain). Its target is not known. The sample originates from a study of cytomegalovirus exposure and HLA in healthy donors. Some clones are missing from TCRdb's copy, which holds only in-frame ones; the method was immunoSEQ multiplex PCR. The repertoire has about 170,000 clones, approximately 86% of them found once; the top ten carry more than 2%. Findings of the study overall: The classifier, whose performance was assessed in both the original and validation cohorts, reportedly diagnosed cytomegalovirus status with high specificity and sensitivity. Subsequent analysis found a tendency for first-cohort TCR clusters to co-occur within the 95 to 150 validation repertoires. Altogether, 160 or so TCR beta chains were recorded as cytomegalovirus-associated.

V was cut by 5 bases and J by 3 bases, with 13 bases left in between. Germline CDR1 LNHDA, CDR2 SQIVND (reference sequence). The CDR3 consists of 14 residues. The donors were part of the approximately 130-subject validation cohort, which stood apart from the roughly 700-subject first cohort. Sequencing was performed on PBMCs. V gene TRBV19 combines with J gene TRBJ1-2, with a possible D match to TRBD1 (6 bases). The sequence came from a woman younger than 30 in good health and CMV-seronegative. In DNA form, the CDR3 reads TGTGCCAGTAGTCCTCAACAGGGACACTATGGCTACACCTTC. It encodes CASSPQQGHYGYTF.